This T cell receptor beta chain derives from a study of T-cell reconstitution after alpha-beta-depleted transplantation in children (dated by TCRdb to the mid-2010s). With respect to the entire study: Using TCR repertoire profiling, the study quantitatively followed how T-cell immune reconstitution unfolded in children after TCRalphabeta/CD19-depleted allogeneic hematopoietic cell transplantation.

CDR1 and CDR2 (SGHTA, FQGNSA) derive from the germline V gene. Its CDR3 holds 15 amino acids, cysteine through phenylalanine. The DNA shown is the 45-base CDR3, in frame from base 1. V is clipped by 4 bases and J by 4 bases, and the sequence between their germline boundaries is 16 bases long. Libraries came from PCR. This sample was sequenced with an Illumina HiSeq 2500. To normalize quantification of the TCRbeta repertoire, the TCR libraries were built with molecular barcoding that relied on unique molecular identifiers. TCRdb itself trimmed the public reads at Q25 with fastp, ran MiXCR and retained productive beta chains. Rows with one shared CDR3 protein collapse into an entry with the most common genes and DNA. The sample table shows about 120,000 distinct CDR3 sequences, and around a tenth are seen once. The ten largest clones capture over 8% of the sample. This clonotype occurred many times. The antigen this receptor binds is unknown. No much larger clonotype is one base removed from it; base qualities were not supplied.

The sequence joins TRBV7-2 to TRBJ1-1; TRBD1 might be the D gene, on 5 matching bases. This specimen consisted of PBMCs from the stem cell graft donor, obtained from the stem cell graft. The TCR was taken from a human donor who donated a stem cell graft to a child with acute lymphoblastic leukemia. The nucleotide sequence is TGTGCCAGCAGCTCCGCCCCTGGGGGGACCACTGAAGCTTTCTTT. Translated, this is CASSSAPGGTTEAFF.